The entry that follows covers one TCR beta chain sequence. The germline gives CDR1 KGHSH, CDR2 LQKENI. The ends were cut back, 1 base at V and 3 bases at J, with 12 bases in the middle. This CDR3 has 15 residues. As originally analysed: By means of reference gene primer amplification, nucleated cell counts were estimated. Clones were sequenced by immunoSEQ multiplex PCR, and TCRdb holds only the in-frame ones, with some missing. That table supplies the V and J calls and clone size; D and trimming were determined from the DNA. The sample holds tens of thousands of clones, approximately 86% seen once. This sample is drawn from a study of blood T cell repertoires in COVID-19. About the research overall: Researchers got acute and convalescent COVID-19 samples from the United States, Italy and Spain. T cells, B-cell-depleted T cells, or PBMCs provided the cDNA or gDNA that served as material.

The sequenced sample consisted of peripheral blood. The chain combines TRBV18 with TRBJ1-1, with TRBD1 as a possible D gene (5 bases). The clonotype was recovered from a man aged 65-85 years with active COVID-19. CDR3: CASSPRQGLDTEAFF. The CDR3 DNA reads TGTGCCAGCTCACCACGGCAGGGCTTGGACACTGAAGCTTTCTTT. The complete variable domain, with remaining parts taken from reference TRBV18 and TRBJ1-1, reads NAGVMQNPRHLVRRRGQEARLRCSPMKGHSHVYWYRQLPEEGLKFMVYLQKENIIDESGMPKERFSAEFPKEGPSILRIQQVVRGDSAAYFCASSPRQGLDTEAFFGQGTRLTVV.